The rows below give T cell receptor beta chains drawn from one sample of a study of blood T cell repertoires in COVID-19. The table came from immunoSEQ multiplex PCR; TCRdb's copy has only in-frame clones and leaves some out. This sample yields some 130,000 clones, of which 83% are seen a single time; over 15% belongs to the top ten. The sample consisted of PBMCs or T cells enriched from blood (not recorded which). These receptors were taken from a man aged 25-45 years who had recovered from COVID-19. Each CDR3 is given with its conserved first and last residue. A D gene is named only where the DNA matches it firmly. Clone size, where shown, is once, few, many, or a class for clones that have expanded.

v_gene	j_gene	abundance	d_gene	CDR3aa	CDR3nt
TRBV5-4	TRBJ2-2	once	NA	CASSRDWNTGELFF	TGTGCCAGCAGCAGGGACTGGAACACCGGGGAGCTGTTTTTT
TRBV2	TRBJ2-2	once	TRBD2	CASKSGLAVGELFF	TGTGCCAGCAAATCGGGACTAGCTGTTGGGGAGCTGTTTTTT
TRBV2	TRBJ2-5	NA	TRBD2	CASRVAGGRETQYF	TGTGCCAGCAGGGTGGCGGGGGGCCGGGAGACCCAGTACTTC
TRBV7-6	TRBJ2-2	NA	TRBD2	CASSPLLGLAGGPPGELFF	TGTGCCAGCAGCCCTCTCCTTGGACTAGCGGGGGGGCCGCCCGGGGAGCTGTTTTTT
TRBV6-6	TRBJ2-1	NA	NA	CASSYYGGASDEQFF	TGTGCCAGCAGTTACTATGGGGGGGCCAGCGATGAGCAGTTCTTC
TRBV6-5	TRBJ1-1	NA	NA	CASSYSGATTEAFF	TGTGCCAGCAGTTACTCGGGGGCGACGACTGAAGCTTTCTTT
TRBV5-4	TRBJ2-1	NA	TRBD2	CASSAPGLAGDNEQFF	TGTGCCAGCAGCGCCCCGGGACTAGCGGGGGACAATGAGCAGTTCTTC
TRBV28	TRBJ2-2	NA	NA	CASSLSTGELFF	TGTGCCAGCAGTTTATCTACCGGGGAGCTGTTTTTT
TRBV4-1	TRBJ2-1	NA	TRBD2	CASSRGLAGYNEQFF	TGCGCCAGCAGCCGCGGACTAGCCGGCTACAATGAGCAGTTCTTC
TRBV3-1/TRBV3-2	TRBJ1-6	NA	NA	CASSQSSGVSPLHF	TGTGCCAGCAGCCAATCCTCAGGGGTTTCACCCCTCCACTTT
TRBV11-2	TRBJ1-4	NA	TRBD1	CASSLEQGASINEKLFF	TGTGCCAGCAGCTTAGAACAGGGGGCATCGATTAATGAAAAACTGTTTTTT
TRBV6-1	TRBJ1-3	NA	NA	CASSERKNGGNTIYF	TGTGCCAGCAGTGAACGGAAAAACGGGGGAAACACCATATATTTT
TRBV19	TRBJ2-5	NA	TRBD2	CACRGVEETQYF	TGTGCCTGCCGGGGGGTTGAAGAGACCCAGTACTTC
TRBV7-2	TRBJ2-1	NA	TRBD2	CASSYQRGSSYNEQFF	TGTGCCAGCAGCTACCAGCGGGGAAGCTCCTACAATGAGCAGTTCTTC
TRBV2	TRBJ1-2	once	TRBD1	CASSWDRSLYGYTF	TGTGCCAGCAGTTGGGACAGGAGCCTCTATGGCTACACCTTC
TRBV2	TRBJ1-2	NA	TRBD1	CASSSGTGVPYGYTF	TGTGCCAGCAGTTCCGGGACAGGGGTTCCCTATGGCTACACCTTC
TRBV25-1	TRBJ2-3	few	NA	CASSPLETDTQYF	TGTGCCAGCAGTCCGCTAGAGACAGATACGCAGTATTTT
TRBV5-4	TRBJ2-6	NA	NA	CAWGGAGSGANVLTF	TGTGCCTGGGGGGGGGCCGGCTCCGGGGCCAACGTCCTGACTTTC
TRBV2	TRBJ1-4	NA	NA	CASSERQAGTNEKLFF	TGTGCCAGCAGCGAGCGGCAGGCTGGGACTAATGAAAAACTGTTTTTT
TRBV15	TRBJ1-2	once	TRBD1	CATSGPGTGGEDGYTF	TGTGCCACCAGCGGACCAGGGACAGGCGGGGAAGATGGCTACACCTTC
TRBV28	TRBJ1-6	NA	TRBD1	CASSIGTGLNSPLHF	TGTGCCAGCAGTATAGGGACAGGGCTGAATTCACCCCTCCACTTT
TRBV28	TRBJ1-3	NA	NA	CASSSLGGDLSGNTIYF	TGTGCCAGCAGTTCCCTAGGGGGGGACCTTTCTGGAAACACCATATATTTT
TRBV7-9	TRBJ2-5	NA	NA	CASSPAAQYF	TGTGCCAGCAGCCCTGCGGCCCAGTACTTC
TRBV19	TRBJ2-3	NA	TRBD2	CASSGLDDIDTQYF	TGTGCCAGTAGCGGACTAGATGATATAGATACGCAGTATTTT
TRBV10-1	TRBJ1-1	NA	NA	CASSEGGAGVSDTEAFF	TGCGCCAGCAGTGAAGGGGGGGCAGGGGTTTCCGACACTGAAGCTTTCTTT
TRBV4-2	TRBJ2-1	NA	NA	CASSQELEQFF	TGTGCCAGCAGCCAAGAACTCGAGCAGTTCTTC
TRBV21-1	TRBJ2-7	NA	NA	CASSTLAGQYEQYF	TGTGCCAGCAGCACCCTAGCGGGACAATACGAGCAGTACTTC
TRBV3-1/TRBV3-2	TRBJ1-4	NA	TRBD1	CASSGTATNEKLFF	TGTGCCAGCAGCGGGACAGCAACTAATGAAAAACTGTTTTTT
TRBV7-9	TRBJ2-7	NA	NA	CASSPASLQGTYEQYF	TGTGCCAGCAGCCCAGCATCTCTCCAGGGAACCTACGAGCAGTACTTC